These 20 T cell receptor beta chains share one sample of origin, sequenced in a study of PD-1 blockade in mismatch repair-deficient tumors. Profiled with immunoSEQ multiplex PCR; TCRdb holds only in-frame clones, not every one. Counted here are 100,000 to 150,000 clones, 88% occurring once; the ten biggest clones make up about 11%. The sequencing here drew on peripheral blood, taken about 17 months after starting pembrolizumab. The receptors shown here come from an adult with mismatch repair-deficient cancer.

The CDR3 spells CSVEGGTGSAYEQYF. CDR3 bases: TGCAGCGTTGAAGGCGGAACAGGGTCCGCCTACGAGCAGTACTTC. This chain uses TRBV29-1 with TRBJ2-7; D possibly corresponds to TRBD1 (6 bases). V gave up 1 base and J gave up 2 bases, with 15 bases separating them. Germline CDR1 is SQVTM and CDR2 is ANQGSEA. The CDR3 contains 15 residues.

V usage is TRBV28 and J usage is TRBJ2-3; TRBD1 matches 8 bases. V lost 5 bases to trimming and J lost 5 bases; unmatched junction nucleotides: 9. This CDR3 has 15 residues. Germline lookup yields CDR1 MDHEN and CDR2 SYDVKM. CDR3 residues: CASSLSRGRLDTQYF. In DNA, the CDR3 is TGTGCCAGCAGTCTCTCCAGGGGGCGATTAGATACGCAGTATTTT.

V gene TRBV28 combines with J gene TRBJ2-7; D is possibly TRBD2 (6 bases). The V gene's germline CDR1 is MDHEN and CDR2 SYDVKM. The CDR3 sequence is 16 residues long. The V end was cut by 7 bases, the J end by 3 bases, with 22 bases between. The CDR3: CASKSKGASVGYEQYF. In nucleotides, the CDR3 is TGTGCCAGCAAGTCGAAAGGAGCTAGCGTCGGCTACGAGCAGTACTTC.

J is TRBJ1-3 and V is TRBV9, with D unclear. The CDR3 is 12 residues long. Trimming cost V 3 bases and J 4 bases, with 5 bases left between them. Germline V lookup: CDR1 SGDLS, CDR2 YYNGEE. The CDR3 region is CASSGYGNTIYF. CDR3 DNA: TGTGCCAGCAGCGGGTACGGAAACACCATATATTTT.

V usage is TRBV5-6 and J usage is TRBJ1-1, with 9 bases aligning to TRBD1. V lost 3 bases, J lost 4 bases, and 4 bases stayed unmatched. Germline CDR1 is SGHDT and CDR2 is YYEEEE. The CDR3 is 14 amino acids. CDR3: CASSWGQGPTEAFF. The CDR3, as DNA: TGTGCCAGCAGCTGGGGACAGGGTCCCACTGAAGCTTTCTTT.

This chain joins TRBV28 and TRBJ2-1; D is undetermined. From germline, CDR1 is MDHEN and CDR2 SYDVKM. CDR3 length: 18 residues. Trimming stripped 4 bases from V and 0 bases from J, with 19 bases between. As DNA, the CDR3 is TGTGCCAGCAGTTCCCCTTGGCCCCCTCAAGGCTCCTACAATGAGCAGTTCTTC. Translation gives CASSSPWPPQGSYNEQFF.

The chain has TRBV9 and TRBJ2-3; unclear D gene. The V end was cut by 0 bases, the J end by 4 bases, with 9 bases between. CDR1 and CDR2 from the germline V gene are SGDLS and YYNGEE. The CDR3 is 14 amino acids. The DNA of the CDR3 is TGTGCCAGCAGCGTAGACGGTCAATCAGATACGCAGTATTTT. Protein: CASSVDGQSDTQYF.

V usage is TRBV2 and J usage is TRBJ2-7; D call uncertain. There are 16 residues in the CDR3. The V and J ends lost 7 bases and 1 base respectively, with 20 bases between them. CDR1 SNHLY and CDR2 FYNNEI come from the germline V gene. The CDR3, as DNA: TGTGCCAGCACGGTCAGGATAGGCCCTCCGTCCTACGAGCAGTACTTC. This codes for CASTVRIGPPSYEQYF.

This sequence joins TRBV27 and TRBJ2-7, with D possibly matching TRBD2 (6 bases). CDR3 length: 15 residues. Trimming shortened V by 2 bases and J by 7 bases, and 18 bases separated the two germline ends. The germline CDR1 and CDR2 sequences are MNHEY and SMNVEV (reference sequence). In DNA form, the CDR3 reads TGTGCCAGCAGTTTAGCAGGAAATTTGGGGAGGGAGCAGTACTTC. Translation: CASSLAGNLGREQYF.

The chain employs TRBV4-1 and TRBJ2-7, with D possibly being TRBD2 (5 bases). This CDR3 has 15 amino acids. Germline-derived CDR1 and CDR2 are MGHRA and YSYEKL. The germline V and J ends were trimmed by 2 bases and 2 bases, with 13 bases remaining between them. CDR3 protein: CASSQNERSPYEQYF. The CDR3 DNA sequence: TGCGCCAGCAGCCAAAACGAGCGGAGCCCCTACGAGCAGTACTTC.

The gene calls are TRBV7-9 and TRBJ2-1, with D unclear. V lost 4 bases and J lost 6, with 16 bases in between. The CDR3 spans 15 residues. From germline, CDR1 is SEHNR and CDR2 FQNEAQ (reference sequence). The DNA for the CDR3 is TGTGCCAGCAGCTCCCACACAGTAAATCTCAATGAGCAGTTCTTC. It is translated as CASSSHTVNLNEQFF.

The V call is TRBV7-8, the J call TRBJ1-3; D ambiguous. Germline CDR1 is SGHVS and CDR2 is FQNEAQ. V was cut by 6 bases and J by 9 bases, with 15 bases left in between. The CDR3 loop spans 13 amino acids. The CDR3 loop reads CASREKETGTIYF. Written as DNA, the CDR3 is TGTGCCAGCAGAGAAAAGGAGACGGGCACCATATATTTT. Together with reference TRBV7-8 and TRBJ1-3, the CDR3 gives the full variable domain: GAGVSQSPRYKVAKRGQDVALRCDPISGHVSLFWYQQALGQGPEFLTYFQNEAQLDKSGLPSDRFFAERPEGSVSTLKIQRTQQEDSAVYLCASREKETGTIYFGEGSWLTVV.

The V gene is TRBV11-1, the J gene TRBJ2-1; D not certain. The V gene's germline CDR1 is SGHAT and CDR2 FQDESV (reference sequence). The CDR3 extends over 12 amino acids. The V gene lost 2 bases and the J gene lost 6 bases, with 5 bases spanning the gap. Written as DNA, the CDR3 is TGTGCCAGCAGCTTAATGGGCAATGAGCAGTTCTTC. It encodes CASSLMGNEQFF.

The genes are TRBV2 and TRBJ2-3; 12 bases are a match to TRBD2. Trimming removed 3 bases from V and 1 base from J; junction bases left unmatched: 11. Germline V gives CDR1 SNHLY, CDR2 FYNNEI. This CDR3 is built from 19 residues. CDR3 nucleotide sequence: TGTGCCAGCAGTGAGCTAGCGGGGGGGTCCCAGGGTCGCACAGATACGCAGTATTTT. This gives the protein CASSELAGGSQGRTDTQYF.

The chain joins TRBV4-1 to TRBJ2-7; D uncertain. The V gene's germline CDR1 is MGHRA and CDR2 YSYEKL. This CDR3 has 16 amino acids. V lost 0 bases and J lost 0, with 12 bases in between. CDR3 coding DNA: TGCGCCAGCAGCCAAGAACCCAGCCTCAGCTCCTACGAGCAGTACTTC. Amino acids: CASSQEPSLSSYEQYF.

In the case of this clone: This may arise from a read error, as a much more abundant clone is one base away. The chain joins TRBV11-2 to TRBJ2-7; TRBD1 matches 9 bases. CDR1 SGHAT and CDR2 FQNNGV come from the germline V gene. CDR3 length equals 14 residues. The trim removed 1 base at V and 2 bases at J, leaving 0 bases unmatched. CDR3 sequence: CASSLGTGAYEQYF. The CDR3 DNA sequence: TGTGCCAGCAGCTTAGGGACAGGGGCCTACGAGCAGTACTTC.

The CDR3 region is CASSLASGLRETQYF. The CDR3 nucleotides are TGTGCCAGCAGCTTAGCGTCCGGGCTACGGGAGACCCAGTACTTC. The chain combines TRBV7-9 with TRBJ2-5; D remains unclear. Trimming pared 0 bases from V and 5 bases from J, leaving 13 bases between. Germline-derived CDR1 and CDR2 are SEHNR and FQNEAQ (reference sequence). The CDR3 runs 15 residues.

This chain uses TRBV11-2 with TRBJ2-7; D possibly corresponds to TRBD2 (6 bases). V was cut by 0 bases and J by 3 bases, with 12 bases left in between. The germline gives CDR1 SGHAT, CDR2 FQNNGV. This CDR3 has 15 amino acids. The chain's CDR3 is CASSLEAGPRYEQYF. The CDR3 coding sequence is TGTGCCAGCAGCTTAGAGGCGGGACCGCGCTACGAGCAGTACTTC.

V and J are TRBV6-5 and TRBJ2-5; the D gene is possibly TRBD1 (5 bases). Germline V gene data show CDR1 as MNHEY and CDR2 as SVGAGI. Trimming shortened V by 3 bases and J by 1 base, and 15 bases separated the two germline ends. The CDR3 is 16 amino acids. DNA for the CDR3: TGTGCCAGCAGTTATTCGTGGGGCGCGCTCCAAGAGACCCAGTACTTC. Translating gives CASSYSWGALQETQYF.

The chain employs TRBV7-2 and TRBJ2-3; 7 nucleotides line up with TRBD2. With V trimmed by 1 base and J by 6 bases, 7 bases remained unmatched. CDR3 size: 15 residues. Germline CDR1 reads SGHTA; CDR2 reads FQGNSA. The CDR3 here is CASSLGLARWDTQYF. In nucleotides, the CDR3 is TGTGCCAGCAGCTTAGGACTAGCAAGATGGGATACGCAGTATTTT.